This TCR beta chain was sequenced in a study of CD8 T cells in Susac syndrome. CDR1 MNHEY and CDR2 SMNVEV come from the germline V gene (reference sequence). V gave up 6 bases and J gave up 15 bases, with 18 bases separating them. This CDR3 comprises 12 residues. RNA totalling 0.5 to 1 ug underwent reverse transcription with random hexamers. TCRdb reprocessed the immunoSEQ multiplex PCR reads with MiXCR, giving one entry per CDR3 protein. This sample carries more than 75,000 distinct CDR3 sequences, roughly 93% of them seen once, and the ten largest clones take 0.26%. The specimen sequenced was CD8+ T cells from PBMCs. The rearrangement links TRBV27 to TRBJ2-4, with D possibly matching TRBD1 (5 bases). The receptor was isolated from a human donor in good health. CDR3 DNA sequence: TGTGCCAGCAGCTCCTTCGGGCGGACATCGTACTTC. It translates to CASSSFGRTSYF.